This T cell receptor beta chain is from a study of cytomegalovirus exposure and HLA in healthy donors. Turning to the study itself: T cells numbering some 170 million yielded 100 million to 120 million unique TCR beta sequences in an earlier analysis.

Germline CDR1 is MDHEN and CDR2 is SYDVKM. CDR3 length: 14 residues. V shed 6 bases, J shed 5 bases, and the junction held 9 bases outside the gene matches. This PCR relied on a set of 60 Vbeta primers and 13 Jbeta primers. TCRdb's copy holds only in-frame clones and misses some; the assay was immunoSEQ multiplex PCR. This sample has 270,000 or so clones, with more than 80% found just once. This chain uses TRBV28 with TRBJ2-5; 7 bases line up with TRBD1. This TCR derives from a middle-aged man in good health and CMV-seropositive. Sequencing was done on a sample of PBMCs. Here the CDR3 DNA reads TGTGCCAGCAGCTACAAGACAGGGAGTGAGACCCAGTACTTC. It translates to CASSYKTGSETQYF.